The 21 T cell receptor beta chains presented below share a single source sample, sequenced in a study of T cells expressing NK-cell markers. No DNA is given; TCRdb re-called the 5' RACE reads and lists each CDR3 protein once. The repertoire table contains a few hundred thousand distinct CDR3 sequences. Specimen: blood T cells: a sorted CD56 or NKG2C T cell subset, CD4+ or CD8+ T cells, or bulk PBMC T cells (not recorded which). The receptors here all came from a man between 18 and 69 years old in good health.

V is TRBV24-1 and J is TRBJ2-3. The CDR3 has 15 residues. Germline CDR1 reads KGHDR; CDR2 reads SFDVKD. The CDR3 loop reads CATSDFTTSTDTQYF.

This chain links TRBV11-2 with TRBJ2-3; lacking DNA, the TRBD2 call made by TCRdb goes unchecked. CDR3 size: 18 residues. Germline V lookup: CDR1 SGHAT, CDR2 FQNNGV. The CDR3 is CASSLVTRTAGVVDTQYF. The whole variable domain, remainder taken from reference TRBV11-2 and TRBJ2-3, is EAGVAQSPRYKIIEKRQSVAFWCNPISGHATLYWYQQILGQGPKLLIQFQNNGVVDDSQLPKDRFSAERLKGVDSTLKIQPAKLEDSAVYLCASSLVTRTAGVVDTQYFGPGTRLTVL.

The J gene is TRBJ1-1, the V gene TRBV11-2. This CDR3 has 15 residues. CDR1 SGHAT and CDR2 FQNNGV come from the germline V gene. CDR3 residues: CASSVGRVMNTEAFF.

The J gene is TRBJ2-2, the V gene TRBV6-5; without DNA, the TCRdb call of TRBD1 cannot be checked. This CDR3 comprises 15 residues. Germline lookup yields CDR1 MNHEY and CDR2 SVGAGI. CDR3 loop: CASSFDRGGTGELFF.

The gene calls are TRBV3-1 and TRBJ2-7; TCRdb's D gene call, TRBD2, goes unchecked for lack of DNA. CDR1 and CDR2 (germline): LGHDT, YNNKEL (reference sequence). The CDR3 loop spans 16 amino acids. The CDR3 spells CASSLWLAGSSYEQYF.

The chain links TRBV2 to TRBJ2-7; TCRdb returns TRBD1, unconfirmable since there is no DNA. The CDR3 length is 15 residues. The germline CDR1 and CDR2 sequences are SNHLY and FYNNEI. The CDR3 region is CASRRSQVGSYEQYF.

The CDR3 is CASRTESTDTQYF. The V gene is TRBV12-3 or TRBV12-4, the J gene TRBJ2-3. This CDR3 is 13 amino acids long.

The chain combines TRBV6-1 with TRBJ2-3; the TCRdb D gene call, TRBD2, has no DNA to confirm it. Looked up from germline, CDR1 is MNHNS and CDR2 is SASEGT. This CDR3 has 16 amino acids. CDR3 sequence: CASSGLAVVSTDTQYF.

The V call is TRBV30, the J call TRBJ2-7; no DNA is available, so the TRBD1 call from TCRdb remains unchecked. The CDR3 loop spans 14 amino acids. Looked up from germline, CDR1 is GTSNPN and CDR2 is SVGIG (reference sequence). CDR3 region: CAWSQGFPTYEQYF. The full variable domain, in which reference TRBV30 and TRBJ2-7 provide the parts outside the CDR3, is SQTIHQWPATLVQPVGSPLSLECTVEGTSNPNLYWYRQAAGRGLQLLFYSVGIGQISSEVPQNLSASRPQDRQFILSSKKLLLSDSGFYLCAWSQGFPTYEQYFGPGTRLTVT.

CDR3 residues: CATSRGPGYGYTF. V usage is TRBV6-1 and J usage is TRBJ1-2. Germline CDR1 is MNHNS and CDR2 is SASEGT. The CDR3 extends over 13 amino acids.

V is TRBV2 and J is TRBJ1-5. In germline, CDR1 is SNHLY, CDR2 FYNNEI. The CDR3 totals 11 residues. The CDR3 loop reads CASKGSGPQHF.

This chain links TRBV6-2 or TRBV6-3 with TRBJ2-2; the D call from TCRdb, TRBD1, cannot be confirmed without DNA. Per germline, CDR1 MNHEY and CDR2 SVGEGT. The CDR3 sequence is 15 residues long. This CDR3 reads CASRRQGAAGGELFF.

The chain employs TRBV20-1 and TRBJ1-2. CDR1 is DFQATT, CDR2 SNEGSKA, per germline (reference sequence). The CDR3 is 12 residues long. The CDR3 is CSARDSTAGYTF.

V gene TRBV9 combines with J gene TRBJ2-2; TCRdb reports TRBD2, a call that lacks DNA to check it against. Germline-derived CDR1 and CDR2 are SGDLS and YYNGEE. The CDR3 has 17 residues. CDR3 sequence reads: CASSSSQTIIVTGELFF.

CDR3: CASSRTKTGGGQPQHF. The chain has TRBV27 and TRBJ1-5; TCRdb's assignment of TRBD1 cannot be checked, as there is no DNA. Germline assignment: CDR1 MNHEY and CDR2 SMNVEV (reference sequence). This CDR3 has 16 residues.

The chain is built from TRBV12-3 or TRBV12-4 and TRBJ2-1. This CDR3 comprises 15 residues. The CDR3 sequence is CASSLALLSYNEQFF.

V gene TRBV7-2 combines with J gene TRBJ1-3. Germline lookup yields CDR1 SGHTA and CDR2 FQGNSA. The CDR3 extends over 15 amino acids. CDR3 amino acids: CASSLVRQTGNTIYF.

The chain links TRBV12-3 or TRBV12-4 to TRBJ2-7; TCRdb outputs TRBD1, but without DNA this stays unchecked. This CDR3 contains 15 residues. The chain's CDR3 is CASSFGAEGTYEQYF.

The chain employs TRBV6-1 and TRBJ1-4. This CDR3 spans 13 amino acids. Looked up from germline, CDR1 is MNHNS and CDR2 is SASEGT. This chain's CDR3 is CASRVTANEKLFF.

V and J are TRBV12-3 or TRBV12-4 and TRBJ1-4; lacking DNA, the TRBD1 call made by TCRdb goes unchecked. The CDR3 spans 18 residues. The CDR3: CASSLARRDRATNEKLFF.

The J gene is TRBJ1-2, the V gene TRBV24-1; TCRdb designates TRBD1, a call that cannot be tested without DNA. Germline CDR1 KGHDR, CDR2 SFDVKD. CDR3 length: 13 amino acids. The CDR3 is CATSDGGIYGYTF.